This T cell receptor beta chain emerged from a study of blood T cells in healthy people across ages. This clonotype was counted only a few times. Each sample had at least 6.5 million PBMCs isolated. Through a sample-barcoded 5' primer and a J-beta primer mix, a second PCR was run for about 6 to 11 cycles. TCRdb reprocessed the 5' RACE reads via MiXCR and lists one record per CDR3 protein. The table has about 1,600,000 distinct CDR3 sequences, approximately 40% seen once. Sample: blood. The source of this sequence is a woman younger than 30 in good health.

In DNA, the CDR3 is TGCAGCGCCGACGCGACAGGGAAGGACTATGGCTACACCTTC. This codes for CSADATGKDYGYTF. V gene TRBV29-1 combines with J gene TRBJ1-2; 7 bases align to TRBD1. The CDR3 has 14 residues. From germline, CDR1 is SQVTM and CDR2 ANQGSEA. Unmatched junction bases numbered 11, after V lost 7 bases and J lost 3 bases.